A selection of T cell receptor beta chains follows, all from one sample in a study of Graves' ophthalmopathy and Graves' hyperthyroidism. One entry per CDR3 protein, called by TCRdb with MiXCR from the multiplex PCR reads. This table has almost 400,000 distinct CDR3 sequences, around 18% appearing once. The sequencing input was peripheral blood. The receptors stem from a woman aged 18-29 years with Graves' ophthalmopathy. CDR3s include the opening cysteine and the closing phenylalanine or tryptophan. A D gene is named only where the DNA matches it firmly. Not all rows give a size; the values are once, few, many and, for expanded clones, a class.

NA	TRBV30	TRBJ1-1	many	TGTGCCTGGAGTCCGTACGGTGAAGCTTTCTTT	CAWSPYGEAFF
TRBD2	TRBV27	TRBJ2-7	many	TGTGCCAGCAGTTCGGGACTAGCGGGAGAGTTAAGGTACTTC	CASSSGLAGELRYF
NA	TRBV28	TRBJ1-3	many	TGTGCCAGCAGTACCGGACCAGGAAACACCATATATTTT	CASSTGPGNTIYF
NA	TRBV28	TRBJ2-7	many	TGTGCCAGCAGTTTCGAGGGATCCGAGCAGTACTTC	CASSFEGSEQYF
NA	TRBV5-1	TRBJ2-7	few	TGCGCCAGCAGCTTGGGCGGGACAGACATCTCCTACGAGCAGTACTTC	CASSLGGTDISYEQYF
NA	TRBV6-2/TRBV6-3	TRBJ2-2	many	TGTGCCAGCAGCTTGGTATACGGGGCTAGCGACACCGGGGAGCTGTTTTTT	CASSLVYGASDTGELFF
NA	TRBV12-3/TRBV12-4	TRBJ1-2	NA	TGTGCCAGCTCGGGGGCGGATGGCTACACCTTC	CASSGADGYTF
TRBD1	TRBV7-2	TRBJ2-7	many	TGTGCCAGCAGCTTAGCGAAGGGACAGTCCTACGAGCAGTACTTC	CASSLAKGQSYEQYF
TRBD1	TRBV2	TRBJ2-4	many	TGTGCCAGCAGTGGTGGACAGGCACAGGGAAACATTCAGTACTTC	CASSGGQAQGNIQYF
NA	TRBV7-8	TRBJ2-7	many	TGTGCCAGCAGCCCGGTATTAGCCGCCCTCTCCTACGAGCAGTACTTC	CASSPVLAALSYEQYF
TRBD2	TRBV20-1	TRBJ2-7	many	TGCAGTGCTGATGGGACTAGCGGGGTTCGCTCCTACGAGCAGTACTTC	CSADGTSGVRSYEQYF
NA	TRBV6-1	TRBJ1-1	many	TGTGCCAGCACCCGATGGCGGGAGGCTGAAGCTTTCTTT	CASTRWREAEAFF
NA	TRBV7-2	TRBJ2-5	many	TGTGCCAGCAGCTTAGTGGGCCCGACAGGGAGGCCCCAGTACTTC	CASSLVGPTGRPQYF
TRBD2	TRBV11-2	TRBJ2-5	many	TGTGCCAGCAGCTTAGTTTTCCTAGCGGGAGTAGAGACCCAGTACTTC	CASSLVFLAGVETQYF
TRBD2	TRBV27	TRBJ2-7	many	TGTGCCAGCAGTCCCGCCCGGCCTTTCGGGGGGGGGACCGACGAGCAGTACTTC	CASSPARPFGGGTDEQYF
NA	TRBV15	TRBJ1-2	many	TGTGCCACCAGCAGGGGCGTAGCTAACTATGGCTACACCTTC	CATSRGVANYGYTF
TRBD1	TRBV12-3/TRBV12-4	TRBJ1-5	NA	TGTGCCAGCAATTACAGGGGTGCCCTCAATCAGCCCCAGCATTTT	CASNYRGALNQPQHF
TRBD2	TRBV11-2	TRBJ2-5	NA	TGTGCCAGCAGCTCAATGGGGGGGACCCCCCGAAGCGGTACCCAGTACTTC	CASSSMGGTPRSGTQYF
TRBD1	TRBV15	TRBJ2-7	many	TGTGCCACCAGCAGACCCGGGACAGCTTACGAGCAGTACTTC	CATSRPGTAYEQYF
TRBD1	TRBV5-4	TRBJ1-1	few	TGTGCCAGCAGCTTGGGTGGGACAGGGGCGAGTTGGACTGAAGCTTTCTTT	CASSLGGTGASWTEAFF
NA	TRBV4-1	TRBJ2-7	NA	TGCGCCAGCAGCCAAGATCCCACTTCCGAGCAGTACTTC	CASSQDPTSEQYF
NA	TRBV6-1	TRBJ1-3	NA	TGTGCCAGCGGCAGGGGCTCTGGAAACACCATATATTTT	CASGRGSGNTIYF
NA	TRBV6-1	TRBJ1-2	few	TGTGCCAGCAGTGAAATTTCAAACTATGGCTACACCTTC	CASSEISNYGYTF